The 22 T cell receptor beta chains below all came from one sample that was sequenced in a study of shared clonotypes between healthy human individuals. Sequenced by immunoSEQ multiplex PCR; TCRdb stores in-frame clones only, minus some. Of around 83,000 clones detected, about 61% appear once; the ten largest clones hold roughly 49%. What was sequenced was memory CD8+ T cells sorted from blood. Stated subset: CD45RO+ cells pooled with CCR7-negative TemRA cells. These receptors were taken from a man under 40 in good health.

The chain links TRBV25-1 to TRBJ2-7, with TRBD2 as a possible D gene (5 bases). The CDR3 runs 16 residues. The ends were cut back, 4 bases at V and 2 bases at J, with 18 bases in the middle. Germline V gives CDR1 MGHDK, CDR2 SYGVNS. Here the CDR3 DNA reads TGTGCCAGCAGTGTTCTGTTGGAGGACGGAGCCTACGAGCAGTACTTC. Amino acid sequence: CASSVLLEDGAYEQYF.

This clone came up a few times. The genes are TRBV4-2 and TRBJ2-7; no clear D. Between the trimmed V and J ends, which lost 0 bases and 1 base, there was a span of 10 bases. The germline CDR1 and CDR2 sequences are LGHNA and YNFKEQ. This CDR3 spans 15 amino acids. CDR3 coding DNA: TGTGCCAGCAGCCAAGAAGTAGCCCGTTCCTACGAGCAGTACTTC. This translates into CASSQEVARSYEQYF.

This clone has just a few counts. The chain couples TRBV19 to TRBJ2-6; 12 nucleotides align to TRBD2. This CDR3 region has 17 residues. The trim removed 7 bases at V and 3 bases at J, leaving 7 bases unmatched. Looked up from germline, CDR1 is LNHDA and CDR2 is SQIVND (reference sequence). CDR3 protein: CASTHLAGGRGANVLTF. The CDR3 DNA is TGTGCCAGTACCCATCTAGCGGGAGGGCGTGGGGCCAACGTCCTGACTTTC.

J is TRBJ1-5 and V is TRBV6-5; no clear D gene. CDR1 is MNHEY and CDR2 is SVGAGI in the germline V gene. The CDR3 contains 15 residues. V dropped 8 bases and J dropped 4 bases, with 18 bases sitting between them. The CDR3, as DNA: TGTGCCAGCGCCCCAACCTGGTACCAAAATCAGCCCCAGCATTTT. Translating gives CASAPTWYQNQPQHF.

The chain couples TRBV25-1 to TRBJ2-1; D possibly corresponds to TRBD1 (5 bases). Germline CDR1 reads MGHDK; CDR2 reads SYGVNS. The CDR3 is 18 residues long. Trimming pared 1 base from V and 7 bases from J, leaving 23 bases between. The CDR3 DNA reads TGTGCCAGCAGTGAATCGCGTAGGGGTGCGGACAATAGGAATGAGCAGTTCTTC. Translated, it gives CASSESRRGADNRNEQFF.

This chain connects TRBV19 to TRBJ1-2, with unresolved D. V lost 5 bases, J lost 7 bases, and 14 bases lay in between. The CDR3 runs 13 residues. Germline CDR1 and CDR2: LNHDA and SQIVND (reference sequence). The CDR3: CASSSDRAGGYTF. For the CDR3, the DNA is TGTGCCAGTAGTTCTGACCGAGCGGGTGGCTACACCTTC.

This rearrangement joins TRBV9 to TRBJ1-2; D is perhaps TRBD1 (6 bases). CDR3 length: 12 amino acids. V gave up 0 bases and J gave up 8 bases, with 8 bases separating them. CDR1 is SGDLS and CDR2 is YYNGEE in the germline V gene. The CDR3 region is CASSVAQGGYTF. The DNA for the CDR3 is TGTGCCAGCAGCGTAGCCCAGGGGGGCTACACCTTC.

The chain has TRBV5-4 and TRBJ2-3; 10 positions agree with TRBD2. The CDR3 loop spans 16 amino acids. CDR1 is SGHNT, CDR2 YYREEE, per germline (reference sequence). With 4 bases clipped from V and 8 bases from J, the junction kept 13 bases outside the gene matches. The CDR3 DNA is TGTGCCAGCAGCATCCTAGCGGGAGACGGGCAGGGTACGCAGTATTTT. The encoded protein is CASSILAGDGQGTQYF.

This chain joins TRBV10-3 and TRBJ2-2, with 9 bases that match TRBD2. With V trimmed by 4 bases and J by 7 bases, 10 bases remained unmatched. Per germline, CDR1 ENHRY and CDR2 SYGVKD. The CDR3 length is 16 residues. DNA of the CDR3: TGTGCCATCAGTGGTGCTAGCGGGATTAGAAACGGGGAGCTGTTTTTT. Amino acids: CAISGASGIRNGELFF.

The rearrangement joins TRBV29-1 to TRBJ2-7, with TRBD2 matching 9 bases. The CDR3 is 16 residues long. J lost 0 bases, V lost 4 bases, and 10 bases had no gene match. Germline assignment: CDR1 SQVTM and CDR2 ANQGSEA. For the CDR3, the DNA is TGCAGCGTTGGATTCTCGCGGGAGGGTGGCTCCTACGAGCAGTACTTC. Amino acids: CSVGFSREGGSYEQYF.

Points on this clone: With a far larger clone one base away, a read error is the likely cause. The V and J genes are TRBV19 and TRBJ2-1, with 10 nucleotides matching TRBD1. The CDR3 loop spans 15 amino acids. CDR1 is LNHDA, CDR2 SQIVND, per germline (reference sequence). Trimming took 6 bases from V and 6 from J; bases not matched to a gene: 8. DNA of the CDR3: TGTGCCAGTAGCCCGGGACAGGGGATGGGCAATGAGCAGTTCTTC. Translation: CASSPGQGMGNEQFF.

The V gene is TRBV4-3, the J gene TRBJ2-7; 7 nucleotides align to TRBD1. This CDR3 contains 16 residues. V gave up 0 bases and J gave up 5 bases; unmatched junction bases: 10. Germline CDR1 LGHNA, CDR2 YSLEER. CDR3 sequence reads: CASSQDRGRGHNEQYF. The CDR3 DNA reads as TGCGCCAGCAGCCAAGATCGGGGAAGGGGGCACAACGAGCAGTACTTC.

The sample holds a few counts of this clone. The rearrangement uses TRBV27 and TRBJ2-3; unclear D gene. The V gene's germline CDR1 is MNHEY and CDR2 SMNVEV (reference sequence). This CDR3 spans 14 amino acids. The V and J ends lost 2 bases and 5 bases respectively, with 11 bases between them. The CDR3 loop reads CASSLLGWEDTQYF. In DNA form, the CDR3 reads TGTGCCAGCAGTTTACTCGGGTGGGAAGATACGCAGTATTTT.

The chain links TRBV10-3 to TRBJ2-4; possibly TRBD1 or TRBD2 for D (6 bases each). Trimming removed 6 bases from V and 1 base from J, with 13 bases in between. The CDR3 has 15 amino acids. Germline V gene sequence: CDR1 ENHRY, CDR2 SYGVKD. The CDR3 loop reads CAISPLGGAKNIQYF. CDR3 nucleotides: TGTGCCATCAGCCCCCTAGGGGGGGCCAAAAACATTCAGTACTTC.

This clone was counted between two and nine times. V and J are TRBV5-1 and TRBJ2-7; D is perhaps TRBD2 (5 bases). Deletions cut 0 bases from V and 7 bases from J, with 14 bases between. Germline CDR1 is SGHRS and CDR2 is YFSETQ. The CDR3 length is 14 residues. CDR3 sequence: CASSLGSLGGEQYF. CDR3 in DNA: TGCGCCAGCAGCTTGGGTTCTTTGGGCGGGGAGCAGTACTTC.

The CDR3 protein is CASSSGQKKAFF. The CDR3 bases are TGTGCCAGCAGTTCAGGACAGAAGAAAGCTTTCTTT. The chain employs TRBV28 and TRBJ1-1; TRBD1 is a possible D gene (6 bases). CDR3 length equals 12 residues. Germline values: CDR1 MDHEN, CDR2 SYDVKM. The ends were cut back, 4 bases at V and 9 bases at J, with 12 bases in the middle. The whole variable domain, remainder taken from reference TRBV28 and TRBJ1-1, is DVKVTQSSRYLVKRTGEKVFLECVQDMDHENMFWYRQDPGLGLRLIYFSYDVKMKEKGDIPEGYSVSREKKERFSLILESASTNQTSMYLCASSSGQKKAFFGQGTRLTVV.

The CDR3 coding sequence is TGTGCCAGCAGCTTTAGTGGCACTGATTACGAGCAGTACTTC. Translating gives CASSFSGTDYEQYF. The V gene is TRBV7-9, the J gene TRBJ2-7; no definite D call. Trimming shortened V by 3 bases and J by 4 bases, and 13 bases separated the two germline ends. The CDR3 consists of 14 residues. The germline gives CDR1 SEHNR, CDR2 FQNEAQ (reference sequence). Based on the CDR3 plus reference TRBV7-9 and TRBJ2-7, the full variable domain is DTGVSQNPRHKITKRGQNVTFRCDPISEHNRLYWYRQTLGQGPEFLTYFQNEAQLEKSRLLSDRFSAERPKGSFSTLEIQRTEQGDSAMYLCASSFSGTDYEQYFGPGTRLTVT.

V gene TRBV5-6 combines with J gene TRBJ2-3; D gene unclear. V dropped 4 bases and J dropped 2 bases, with 5 bases sitting between them. The CDR3 runs to 12 residues. Looked up from germline, CDR1 is SGHDT and CDR2 is YYEEEE. CDR3 coding DNA: TGTGCCAGCAGCGGTGACACAGATACGCAGTATTTT. It translates to CASSGDTDTQYF.

The CDR3 sequence: CASSLSTDTQYF. CDR3 DNA sequence: TGTGCCAGCAGCCTAAGCACAGATACGCAGTATTTT. The genes are TRBV7-8 and TRBJ2-3; D unclear. The CDR3 totals 12 residues. V lost 5 bases to trimming and J lost 0 bases, with 3 bases between them. CDR1 is SGHVS, CDR2 FQNEAQ, per germline.

This clone has at least ten counts. J is TRBJ2-6 and V is TRBV19; D uncertain. The CDR3 length is 15 residues. Per germline, CDR1 LNHDA and CDR2 SQIVND (reference sequence). The V and J ends lost 2 bases and 0 bases respectively, with 5 bases between them. The CDR3 reads CASSIWDSGANVLTF. In DNA form, the CDR3 reads TGTGCCAGTAGTATATGGGACTCTGGGGCCAACGTCCTGACTTTC.

The chain employs TRBV2 and TRBJ1-5, with D perhaps matching TRBD1 (5 bases). V shed 5 bases and J shed 1 base, with 21 bases lying between them. CDR1 and CDR2 (germline): SNHLY, FYNNEI. CDR3 size: 18 residues. The CDR3 region has the DNA TGTGCCAGCAGTAGAAGTCACCGGGACCGAAGAAGCAATCAGCCCCAGCATTTT. Residues: CASSRSHRDRRSNQPQHF.

This clone came up a few times. V and J are TRBV28 and TRBJ2-5; D remains ambiguous. V lost 6 bases and J 3 bases, leaving 20 bases between the germline ends. Germline CDR1 reads MDHEN; CDR2 reads SYDVKM. The CDR3 is 16 residues long. Here the CDR3 reads CASSNPNQEFEETQYF. The CDR3 DNA sequence: TGTGCCAGCAGCAACCCAAATCAGGAATTCGAAGAGACCCAGTACTTC.